This paragraph covers one T cell receptor beta chain sequence. The antigen is unknown. The use of a sample-barcoded 5' primer and a J-beta primer mix characterized a second PCR of 7 to 11 cycles. Each of the cDNA molecules was tagged by a template-switch adaptor with 12 random nucleotides. TCRdb recomputed calls from the 5' RACE reads with MiXCR, one row per CDR3 protein. The table shows roughly 800,000 distinct CDR3 sequences, with roughly 64% occurring only once. The data stem from a study of blood T cells in healthy people across ages. Across the study: Template-switching capture recovered about one barcoded beta molecule per two T cells.

The germline gives CDR1 SGHTA, CDR2 FQGNSA. The V gene lost 5 bases and the J gene lost 8 bases, with 16 bases spanning the gap. The CDR3 totals 14 residues. Every sample had a minimum of 6 million PBMCs isolated. Study-level results: Because sorting was not performed, PBMCs prevented conclusive naive versus antigen-experienced comparison.

The chain links TRBV7-2 to TRBJ2-1; D is tentatively TRBD1 or TRBD2 (6 bases each). Material: blood. The source of this sequence is a man aged 25 to 45 in good health. DNA for the CDR3: TGTGCCAGCAGCCACCCATGGGGGGCCCATGAGCAGTTCTTC. The encoded protein is CASSHPWGAHEQFF.